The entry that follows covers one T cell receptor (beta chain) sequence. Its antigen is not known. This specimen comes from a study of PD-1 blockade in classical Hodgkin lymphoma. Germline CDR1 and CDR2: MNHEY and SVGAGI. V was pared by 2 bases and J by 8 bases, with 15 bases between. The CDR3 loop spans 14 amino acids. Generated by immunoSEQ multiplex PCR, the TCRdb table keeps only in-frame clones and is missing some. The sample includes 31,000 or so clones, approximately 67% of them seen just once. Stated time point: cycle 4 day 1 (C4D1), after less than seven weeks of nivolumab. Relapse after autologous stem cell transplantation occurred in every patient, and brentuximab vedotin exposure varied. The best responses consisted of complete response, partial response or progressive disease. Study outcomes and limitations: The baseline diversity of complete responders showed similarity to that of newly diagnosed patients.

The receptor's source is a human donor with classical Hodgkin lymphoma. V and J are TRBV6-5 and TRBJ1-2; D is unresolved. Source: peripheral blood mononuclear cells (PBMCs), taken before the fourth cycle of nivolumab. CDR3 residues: CASSYNAGKKGYTF. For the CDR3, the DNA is TGTGCCAGCAGTTACAACGCGGGGAAAAAGGGCTACACCTTC.